Sequencing of this T cell receptor beta chain was carried out in a study of blood T cell dynamics during melanoma immunotherapy. About the study: First-line therapy was either pembrolizumab or nivolumab with ipilimumab for metastatic melanoma. Study-level results: Unlike progressors, later disease-control patients had W3 repertoires gaining clonality or diversity.

Noted time point: week 3, after first cycle of checkpoint inhibitor. No patient had earlier systemic cancer treatment, concurrent immunosuppressants, or another active cancer. This clone appeared a single time. The antigen remains undetermined. DNA loading was fixed at 350 to 450 ng for all bulk PBMC samples. The method was immunoSEQ multiplex PCR; TCRdb's version includes in-frame clones alone and lacks a portion of them. The sample shows around 6,200 clones, around 77% of them seen only once. The CDR3 covers 13 residues. Trimming shortened V by 0 bases and J by 6 bases, and 8 bases separated the two germline ends. Germline V lookup: CDR1 KGHSH, CDR2 LQKENI.

Sequenced material: blood, taken from a patient treated with checkpoint blockade. The clonotype was recovered from a human donor with melanoma. The genes are TRBV18 and TRBJ1-1; no reliable D call. The CDR3 reads CASSPPARAEAFF. The DNA of the CDR3 is TGTGCCAGCTCACCACCAGCGAGGGCTGAAGCTTTCTTT.